This T cell receptor beta chain was sequenced for a study of T cell repertoires in cytomegalovirus infection. Study-level information: Public signatures in TCR beta pointed to CMV infection and matching HLA type.

Whole-study results and caveats: In two of eight donors, the top clonotype was HLA-C-restricted CMV-specific. CMV carriers with the relevant HLA were identified by cumulative public TCR beta family frequency.

CDR1 and CDR2 from the germline V gene are MNHNY and SVGAGI (reference sequence). V gave up 3 bases and J gave up 1 base, with 14 bases separating them. There are 16 residues in the CDR3. On this clonotype: Antigen: not known.

TCRdb used MiXCR to reprocess the reads, holding one entry per CDR3 protein. The repertoire has about 890,000 distinct CDR3 sequences, roughly 30% of them found once; the top ten carry over 11%. This material consisted of cultured CD8+ T cells from PBMCs, taken from culture after CMV antigen stimulation. The rearrangement joins TRBV6-6 to TRBJ2-3; D not resolved. The origin of this receptor is a human donor in good health (CMV status not recorded). Some clones in this sample may be carry-over from other donors' samples. CDR3 in amino acids: CASSYARTSRTDTQYF. The CDR3 nucleotides are TGTGCCAGCAGTTATGCTCGCACCTCCCGCACAGATACGCAGTATTTT.